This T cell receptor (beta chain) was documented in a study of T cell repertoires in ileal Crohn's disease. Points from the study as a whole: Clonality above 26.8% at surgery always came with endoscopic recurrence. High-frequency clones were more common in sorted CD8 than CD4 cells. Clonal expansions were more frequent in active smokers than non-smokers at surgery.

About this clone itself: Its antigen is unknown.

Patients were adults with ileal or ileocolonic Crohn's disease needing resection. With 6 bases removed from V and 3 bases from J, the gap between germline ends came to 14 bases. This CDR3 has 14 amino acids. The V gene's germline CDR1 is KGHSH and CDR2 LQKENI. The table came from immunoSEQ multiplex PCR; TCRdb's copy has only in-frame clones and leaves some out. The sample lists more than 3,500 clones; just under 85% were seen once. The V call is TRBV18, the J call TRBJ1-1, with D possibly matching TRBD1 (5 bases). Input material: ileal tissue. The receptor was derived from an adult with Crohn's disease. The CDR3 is CASSTGGAHTEAFF. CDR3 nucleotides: TGTGCCAGCTCCACCGGAGGGGCTCACACTGAAGCTTTCTTT.